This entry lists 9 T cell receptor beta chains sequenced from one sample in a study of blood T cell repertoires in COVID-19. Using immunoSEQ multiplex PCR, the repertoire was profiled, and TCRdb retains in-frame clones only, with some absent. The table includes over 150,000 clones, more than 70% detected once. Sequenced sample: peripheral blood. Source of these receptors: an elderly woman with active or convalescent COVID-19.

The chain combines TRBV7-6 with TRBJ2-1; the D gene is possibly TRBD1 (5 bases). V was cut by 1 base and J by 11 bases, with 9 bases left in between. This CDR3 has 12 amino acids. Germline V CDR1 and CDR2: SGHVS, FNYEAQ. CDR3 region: CASSLGQGQQFF. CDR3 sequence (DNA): TGTGCCAGCAGCTTAGGGCAGGGCCAGCAGTTCTTC. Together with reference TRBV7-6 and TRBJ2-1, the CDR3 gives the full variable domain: GAGVSQSPRYKVTKRGQDVALRCDPISGHVSLYWYRQALGQGPEFLTYFNYEAQQDKSGLPNDRFSAERPEGSISTLTIQRTEQRDSAMYRCASSLGQGQQFFGPGTRLTVL.

The CDR3 loop is CASSRGDQPQHF. As DNA, the CDR3 is TGTGCCAGCAGCCGAGGAGATCAGCCCCAGCATTTT. The chain employs TRBV7-9 and TRBJ1-5, with D hard to call. Germline V gene sequence: CDR1 SEHNR, CDR2 FQNEAQ (reference sequence). Trimming pared 5 bases from V and 5 bases from J, leaving 7 bases between. The CDR3 is made up of 12 amino acids.

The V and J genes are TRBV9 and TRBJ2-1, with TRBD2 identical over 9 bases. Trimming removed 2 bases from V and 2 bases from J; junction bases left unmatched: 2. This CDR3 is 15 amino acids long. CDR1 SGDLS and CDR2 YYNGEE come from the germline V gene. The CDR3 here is CASSVSGRAYNEQFF. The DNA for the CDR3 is TGTGCCAGCAGCGTTAGCGGGAGAGCCTACAATGAGCAGTTCTTC.

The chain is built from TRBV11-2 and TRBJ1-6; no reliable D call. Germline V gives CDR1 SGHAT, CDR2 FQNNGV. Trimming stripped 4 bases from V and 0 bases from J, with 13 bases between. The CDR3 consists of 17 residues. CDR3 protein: CASSSQEGSSYNSPLHF. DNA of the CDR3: TGTGCCAGCAGCTCCCAGGAGGGCTCCTCCTATAATTCACCCCTCCACTTT.

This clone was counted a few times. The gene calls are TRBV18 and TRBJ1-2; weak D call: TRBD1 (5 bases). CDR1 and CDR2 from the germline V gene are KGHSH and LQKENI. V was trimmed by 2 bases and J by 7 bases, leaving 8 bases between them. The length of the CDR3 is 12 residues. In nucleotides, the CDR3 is TGTGCCAGCTCACCAGGGCAGGGTGGCTACACCTTC. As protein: CASSPGQGGYTF.

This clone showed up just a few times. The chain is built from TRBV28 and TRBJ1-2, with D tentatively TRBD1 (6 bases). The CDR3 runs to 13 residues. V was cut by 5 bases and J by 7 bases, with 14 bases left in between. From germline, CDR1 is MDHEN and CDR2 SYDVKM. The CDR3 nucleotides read TGTGCCAGCAGTAAACCGACAGGAGTTGGCTACACCTTC. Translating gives CASSKPTGVGYTF.

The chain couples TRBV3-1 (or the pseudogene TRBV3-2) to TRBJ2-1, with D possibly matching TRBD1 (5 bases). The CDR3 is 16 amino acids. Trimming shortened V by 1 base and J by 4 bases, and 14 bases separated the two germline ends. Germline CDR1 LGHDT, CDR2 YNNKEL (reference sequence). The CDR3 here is CASSQVGQGKYNEQFF. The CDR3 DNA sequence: TGTGCCAGCAGCCAAGTCGGGCAGGGAAAATACAATGAGCAGTTCTTC.

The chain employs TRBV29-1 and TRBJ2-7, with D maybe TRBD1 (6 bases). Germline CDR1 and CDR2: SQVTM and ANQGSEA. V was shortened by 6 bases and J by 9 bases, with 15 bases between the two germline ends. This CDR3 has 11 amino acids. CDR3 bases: TGCAGCGTCACCCGACAGGACCGGCAGTACTTC. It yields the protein CSVTRQDRQYF.

The CDR3 sequence: CASSRFLVESGANVLTF. CDR3 coding DNA: TGTGCCAGCAGCCGATTCTTGGTGGAGTCTGGGGCCAACGTCCTGACTTTC. The chain is built from TRBV14 and TRBJ2-6; unclear D gene. Per germline, CDR1 SGHDN and CDR2 FVKESK. Trimming pared 4 bases from V and 1 base from J, leaving 14 bases between. The CDR3 covers 17 residues.